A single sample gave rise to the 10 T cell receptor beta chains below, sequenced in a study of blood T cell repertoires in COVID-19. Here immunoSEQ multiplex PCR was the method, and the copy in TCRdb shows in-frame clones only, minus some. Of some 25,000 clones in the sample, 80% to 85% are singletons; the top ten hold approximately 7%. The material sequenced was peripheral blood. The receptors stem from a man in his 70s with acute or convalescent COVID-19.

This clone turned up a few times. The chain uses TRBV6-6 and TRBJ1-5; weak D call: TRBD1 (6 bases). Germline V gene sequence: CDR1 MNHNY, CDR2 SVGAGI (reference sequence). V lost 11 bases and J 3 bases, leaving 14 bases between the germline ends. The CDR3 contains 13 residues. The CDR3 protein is CAGNRDPNQPQHF. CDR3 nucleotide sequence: TGTGCCGGTAACAGGGATCCCAATCAGCCCCAGCATTTT.

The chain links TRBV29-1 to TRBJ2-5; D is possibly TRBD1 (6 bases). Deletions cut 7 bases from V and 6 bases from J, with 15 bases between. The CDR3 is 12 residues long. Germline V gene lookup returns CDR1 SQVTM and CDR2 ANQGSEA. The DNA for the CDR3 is TGCAGCGCCGAAGGGGGAAGTAAGACCCAGTACTTC. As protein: CSAEGGSKTQYF.

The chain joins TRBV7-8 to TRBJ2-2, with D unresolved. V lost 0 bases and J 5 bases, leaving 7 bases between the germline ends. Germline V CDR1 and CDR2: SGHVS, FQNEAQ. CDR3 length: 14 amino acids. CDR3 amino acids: CASSLAFRTGELFF. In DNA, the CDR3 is TGTGCCAGCAGCTTAGCGTTCAGGACCGGGGAGCTGTTTTTT. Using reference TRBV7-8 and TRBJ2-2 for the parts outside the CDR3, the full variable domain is GAGVSQSPRYKVAKRGQDVALRCDPISGHVSLFWYQQALGQGPEFLTYFQNEAQLDKSGLPSDRFFAERPEGSVSTLKIQRTQQEDSAVYLCASSLAFRTGELFFGEGSRLTVL.

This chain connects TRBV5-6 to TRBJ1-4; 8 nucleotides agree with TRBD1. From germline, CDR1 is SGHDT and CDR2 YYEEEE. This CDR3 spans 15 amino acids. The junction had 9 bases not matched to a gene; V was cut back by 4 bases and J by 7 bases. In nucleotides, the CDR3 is TGTGCCAGCAGCGGATCGACAGGGGTGATTGAAAAACTGTTTTTT. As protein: CASSGSTGVIEKLFF.

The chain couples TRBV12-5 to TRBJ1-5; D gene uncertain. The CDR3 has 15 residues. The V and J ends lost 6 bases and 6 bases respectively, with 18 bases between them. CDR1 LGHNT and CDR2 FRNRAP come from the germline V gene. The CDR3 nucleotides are TGTGCTAGTGGCGTGGGGAGTACCCGCGGTCAGCCCCAGCATTTT. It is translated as CASGVGSTRGQPQHF.

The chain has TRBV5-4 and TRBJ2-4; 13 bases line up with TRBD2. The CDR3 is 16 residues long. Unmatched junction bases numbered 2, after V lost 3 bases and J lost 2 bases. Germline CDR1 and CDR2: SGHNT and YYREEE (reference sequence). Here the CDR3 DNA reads TGTGCCAGCAGCTCGGGACTAGCGGGACCCAAAAACATTCAGTACTTC. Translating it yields CASSSGLAGPKNIQYF.

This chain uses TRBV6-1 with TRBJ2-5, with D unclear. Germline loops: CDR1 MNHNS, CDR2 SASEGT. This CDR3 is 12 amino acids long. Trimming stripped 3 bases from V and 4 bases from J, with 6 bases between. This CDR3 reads CASSDSSETQYF. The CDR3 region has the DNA TGTGCCAGCAGTGACAGTTCAGAGACCCAGTACTTC.

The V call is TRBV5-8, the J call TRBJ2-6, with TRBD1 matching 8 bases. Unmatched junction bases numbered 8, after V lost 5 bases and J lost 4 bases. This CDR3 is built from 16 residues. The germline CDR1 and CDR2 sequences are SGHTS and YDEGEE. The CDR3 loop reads CASRTGVSWGANVLTF. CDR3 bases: TGTGCCAGCAGGACAGGGGTTTCGTGGGGGGCCAACGTCCTGACTTTC.

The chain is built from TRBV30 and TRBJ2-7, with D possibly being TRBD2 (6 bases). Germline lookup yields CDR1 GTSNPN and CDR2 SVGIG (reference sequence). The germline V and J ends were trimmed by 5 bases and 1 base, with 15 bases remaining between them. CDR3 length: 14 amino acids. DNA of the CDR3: TGTGCCTGGGGGCCGGGGAGGAGGTCCTACGAGCAGTACTTC. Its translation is CAWGPGRRSYEQYF.

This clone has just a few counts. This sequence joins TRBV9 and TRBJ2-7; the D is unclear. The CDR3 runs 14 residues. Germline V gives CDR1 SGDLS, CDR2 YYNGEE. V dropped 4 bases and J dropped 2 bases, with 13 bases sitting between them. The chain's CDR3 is CASSLSVGAYEQYF. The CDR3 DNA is TGTGCCAGCAGCCTTAGTGTCGGTGCCTACGAGCAGTACTTC.